A selection of T cell receptor beta chains follows, all from one sample in a study of shared clonotypes between healthy human individuals. Generated by immunoSEQ multiplex PCR, the TCRdb table keeps only in-frame clones and is missing some. The data contain about 2.2 million clones, 80% to 95% of them seen just once; the ten biggest clones take up about 1.7%. What was sequenced was naive CD8+ T cells from PBMCs. The receptors here all came from a man aged 18-30 years in good health. Some clones in this sample may be carry-over from other donors' samples. Both conserved end residues are part of each CDR3. D genes are given only for firm matches. For some rows the clone size is stated as once, few or many, or as a class when expanded; others skip it.

>16|.|TRBJ2-1|.|TRBV29-1
CSISEGEVYSYNEQFF
TGCAGCATTTCTGAGGGGGAGGTATACTCCTACAATGAGCAGTTCTTC
>14|TRBD1|TRBJ1-6|.|TRBV7-8
CASSRGQGNSPLHF
TGTGCCAGCAGCCGAGGACAGGGGAATTCACCCCTCCACTTT
>13|.|TRBJ1-1|.|TRBV7-9
CASSGALNTEAFF
TGTGCCAGCAGTGGGGCATTAAACACTGAAGCTTTCTTT
>17|TRBD2|TRBJ2-2|.|TRBV28
CASSLARRGGGHGELFF
TGTGCCAGCAGTTTAGCCCGGCGAGGCGGGGGTCACGGGGAGCTGTTTTTT
>13|.|TRBJ1-4|.|TRBV15
CATTGRDEEKLFF
TGTGCCACTACTGGCCGGGACGAGGAAAAACTGTTTTTT
>13|.|TRBJ2-1|.|TRBV28
CASTDQAGDEQFF
TGTGCCAGCACCGATCAGGCGGGTGATGAGCAGTTCTTC
>15|TRBD2|TRBJ2-7|.|TRBV6-1
CASKPGLAGLYEQYF
TGTGCCAGCAAGCCGGGACTAGCGGGACTTTACGAGCAGTACTTC
>14|.|TRBJ2-7|.|TRBV27
CASSPRGESYEQYF
TGTGCCAGCAGTCCCCGGGGAGAATCCTACGAGCAGTACTTC
>11|.|TRBJ2-1|.|TRBV20-1
CSARSYNEQFF
TGCAGTGCCCGCTCATACAATGAGCAGTTCTTC
>15|.|TRBJ2-1|.|TRBV6-5
CASRGGTVTYNEQFF
TGTGCCAGCAGAGGAGGGACAGTTACCTACAATGAGCAGTTCTTC
>16|.|TRBJ2-1|.|TRBV5-1
CASSFNLQGTYNEQFF
TGCGCCAGCAGCTTTAATCTACAGGGTACCTACAATGAGCAGTTCTTC
>15|TRBD2|TRBJ2-1|.|TRBV6-6
CASQGQLAGINEQFF
TGTGCCAGTCAGGGGCAACTAGCGGGAATCAATGAGCAGTTCTTC
>14|.|TRBJ2-3|.|TRBV19
CASSITGTDATQYF
TGTGCCAGTAGTATTACCGGGACTGATGCTACGCAGTATTTT
>16|TRBD1|TRBJ2-5|few|TRBV7-3
CASSPYGTGGLETQYF
TGTGCCAGCAGCCCATACGGGACAGGGGGCCTAGAGACCCAGTACTTC
>14|TRBD2|TRBJ2-7|.|TRBV15
CATSSGTSTHEQYF
TGTGCCACCAGCAGCGGGACTAGCACACACGAGCAGTACTTC
>14|.|TRBJ2-7|.|TRBV27
CASSFSLSTYEQYF
TGTGCCAGCAGTTTTAGTCTCTCTACCTACGAGCAGTACTTC
>13|.|TRBJ2-3|.|TRBV5-6
CASSLAAADTQYF
TGTGCCAGCAGCTTGGCAGCTGCAGATACGCAGTATTTT
>14|TRBD2|TRBJ2-7|.|TRBV7-9
CASSLGGGGDEQYF
TGTGCCAGCAGCTTAGGTGGCGGGGGTGACGAGCAGTACTTC
>15|.|TRBJ2-1|.|TRBV27
CASSILGLHGNEQFF
TGTGCCAGCAGCATACTGGGACTCCACGGCAATGAGCAGTTCTTC
>16|TRBD2|TRBJ2-5|.|TRBV10-1
CASSESAGGPGETQYF
TGCGCCAGCAGTGAGTCCGCGGGAGGGCCTGGGGAGACCCAGTACTTC
>12|.|TRBJ2-7|.|TRBV28
CASSRDSYEQYF
TGTGCCAGCAGTCGCGACAGCTACGAGCAGTACTTC
>16|.|TRBJ1-6|.|TRBV6-5
CASSYSVGGMGSPLHF
TGTGCCAGCAGTTACTCCGTCGGAGGAATGGGATCACCCCTCCACTTT
>15|TRBD2|TRBJ2-1|.|TRBV6-1
CASSDLLGLALEQFF
TGTGCCAGCAGTGATCTCCTGGGACTAGCGCTCGAGCAGTTCTTC
>14|TRBD2|TRBJ2-1|.|TRBV11-1
CASSSVRGGSEQFF
TGTGCCAGCAGCTCGGTACGGGGGGGGAGTGAGCAGTTCTTC
>11|TRBD2|TRBJ2-1|.|TRBV27
CASLSGTRKFF
TGTGCCAGCCTTTCCGGGACTAGAAAGTTCTTC
>17|.|TRBJ2-2|.|TRBV23-1
CASSQCVRGAVTGELFF
TGCGCCAGCAGTCAATGCGTGCGGGGTGCGGTCACCGGGGAGCTGTTTTTT
>15|.|TRBJ2-1|.|TRBV7-3
CASSLLAGTYNEQFF
TGTGCCAGCAGCTTACTCGCGGGGACCTACAATGAGCAGTTCTTC
>15|TRBD2|TRBJ2-2|.|TRBV10-3
CAISGLAENTGELFF
TGTGCCATCAGTGGGCTAGCGGAGAACACCGGGGAGCTGTTTTTT
>12|.|TRBJ2-1|.|TRBV27
CASSLGPNEQFF
TGTGCCAGCAGTTTAGGACCAAATGAGCAGTTCTTC
>15|.|TRBJ2-7|.|TRBV7-2
CASSLSSGQTYEQYF
TGTGCCAGCAGCTTATCCTCCGGGCAGACCTACGAGCAGTACTTC
>14|TRBD1|TRBJ2-2|.|TRBV5-4
CASSRDRGPGELFF
TGTGCCAGCAGCCGGGACAGGGGGCCTGGGGAGCTGTTTTTT
>15|TRBD1|TRBJ1-1|once|TRBV27
CASNGPNRGETEAFF
TGTGCCAGCAACGGTCCGAACAGGGGGGAGACTGAAGCTTTCTTT
>13|TRBD2|TRBJ2-1|few|TRBV27
CASSLGGGNEQFF
TGTGCCAGCAGTTTAGGGGGGGGTAATGAGCAGTTCTTC
>15|.|TRBJ1-1|once|TRBV19
CASSPPGLLNTEAFF
TGTGCCAGTAGTCCCCCCGGATTATTGAACACTGAAGCTTTCTTT
>14|TRBD1|TRBJ1-5|.|TRBV7-9
CASGSGQANQPQHF
TGTGCCAGCGGGTCGGGACAGGCTAATCAGCCCCAGCATTTT
>11|.|TRBJ1-1|.|TRBV7-9
CASSLSTEAFF
TGTGCCAGCAGCTTAAGCACTGAAGCTTTCTTT
>17|TRBD1|TRBJ2-7|.|TRBV28
CASSHRQGYTAFDEQYF
TGTGCCAGCAGTCACCGACAGGGCTATACAGCTTTCGACGAGCAGTACTTC
>16|.|TRBJ2-3|once|TRBV4-3
CASSQVGSRDTDTQYF
TGCGCCAGCAGCCAAGTTGGCTCGAGGGACACAGATACGCAGTATTTT
>16|.|TRBJ2-5|.|TRBV14
CASSRLSVGGGETQYF
TGTGCCAGCAGCCGACTCTCTGTGGGGGGAGGTGAGACCCAGTACTTC
>12|TRBD1|TRBJ2-3|.|TRBV6-1
CASWTGGDTQYF
TGTGCCAGCTGGACAGGGGGCGATACGCAGTATTTT
>15|.|TRBJ2-7|.|TRBV28
CASSPPTASSYEQYF
TGTGCCAGCAGTCCCCCGACAGCCAGCTCCTACGAGCAGTACTTC
>14|.|TRBJ2-3|.|TRBV27
CASTKSGLTDTQYF
TGTGCCAGCACCAAATCGGGGCTGACAGATACGCAGTATTTT
>16|.|TRBJ1-4|.|TRBV18
CASSPGQGWSNEKLFF
TGTGCCAGCTCACCGGGCCAGGGGTGGAGTAATGAAAAACTGTTTTTT
>13|.|TRBJ2-1|.|TRBV6-5
CASSETGLNEQFF
TGTGCCAGCAGTGAAACAGGGTTGAATGAGCAGTTCTTC
>13|.|TRBJ1-1|few|TRBV28
CASRPYRDSRAFF
TGTGCCAGCAGACCCTACCGGGACTCCAGAGCTTTCTTT
>14|TRBD2|TRBJ2-7|.|TRBV27
CASSPGTILYEQYF
TGTGCCAGCAGTCCCGGGACTATCCTCTACGAGCAGTACTTC
>15|TRBD1|TRBJ2-7|.|TRBV5-1
CASSFAGQDSYEQYF
TGCGCCAGCAGCTTCGCAGGACAGGACTCCTACGAGCAGTACTTC
>17|.|TRBJ2-1|.|TRBV5-4
CASSPGLGSVNQFEQFF
TGTGCCAGCAGCCCAGGGCTGGGGAGTGTCAATCAATTTGAGCAGTTCTTC
>15|TRBD2|TRBJ2-7|.|TRBV9
CASSASGGTVYEQYF
TGTGCCAGCAGCGCTAGCGGGGGTACAGTCTACGAGCAGTACTTC
>14|TRBD2|TRBJ2-7|.|TRBV28
CASSFVAGVREQYF
TGTGCCAGCAGTTTTGTAGCGGGAGTGAGAGAGCAGTACTTC
>17|.|TRBJ2-1|.|TRBV4-1
CASSPRYGIPSYNEQFF
TGCGCCAGCAGCCCCCGGTACGGGATTCCCTCCTACAATGAGCAGTTCTTC
>15|.|TRBJ2-4|once|TRBV28
CASSLPTDSISIQYF
TGTGCCAGCAGTTTACCGACAGATTCAATAAGCATTCAGTACTTC